The clone carrying this T cell receptor beta chain was found once. Its target is unknown. The data stem from a study of cytomegalovirus exposure and HLA in healthy donors. Broader study findings: The authors later linked a missense DCLRE1C variant to TCR beta V- and J-gene trimming. The study flagged around 150 TCR beta chains as cytomegalovirus-associated.

PCR involved 60 Vbeta and 13 Jbeta primers. Using immunoSEQ multiplex PCR, the repertoire was profiled, and TCRdb retains in-frame clones only, with some absent. The sample has around 170,000 clones; around three quarters are singletons. This CDR3 is built from 15 residues. Germline loops: CDR1 SGHVS, CDR2 FQNEAQ. V lost 2 bases to trimming and J lost 4 bases, with 14 bases between them. This chain connects TRBV7-8 to TRBJ1-2, with D unclear. The TCR originated in a man aged 35 to 55 in good health and CMV-seronegative. Sequencing was carried out using PBMCs. CDR3 in amino acids: CASSLTDGILYGYTF. The CDR3 bases are TGTGCCAGCAGCTTAACGGACGGGATCCTCTATGGCTACACCTTC.